Listed below are T cell receptor beta chains from one sample, sequenced in a study of shared clonotypes between healthy human individuals. TCRdb's table, derived via immunoSEQ multiplex PCR, lists solely in-frame clones and lacks some. This sample has some 660,000 clones; about three quarters occur once, and the top ten carry around 2%. Sequenced: memory CD4+ T cells sorted from blood. The receptor source for this set is a woman in her 30s in good health. Each CDR3 is given with its conserved first and last residue. Fields, in order: V gene, D gene, J gene, clone size, CDR3 DNA, CDR3 protein. D genes are given only for firm matches. Clone size is shown for a subset of rows, as once, few, many or a class of expanded clone.

TRBV6-5	NA	TRBJ1-5	NA	TGTGCCAGCAGTTACAGGGAGCACCAGCCCCAGCATTTT	CASSYREHQPQHF
TRBV28	NA	TRBJ1-1	NA	TGTGCCAGCAGTTTCTCTTTTTGGACAGACACTGAAGCTTTCTTT	CASSFSFWTDTEAFF
TRBV7-9	TRBD1	TRBJ1-1	few	TGTGCCAGCAGCTTCAACCGGGACAGGGGGCGAACTTTCTTT	CASSFNRDRGRTFF
TRBV10-1	NA	TRBJ2-2	few	TGCGCCAGTGGGGACTCTAACACCGGGGAGCTGTTTTTT	CASGDSNTGELFF
TRBV4-1	TRBD2	TRBJ2-2	NA	TGCGCCAGCAGCCAAGAGCGGGGGTGGGAGGCCGGGGAGCTGTTTTTT	CASSQERGWEAGELFF
TRBV30	NA	TRBJ2-7	NA	TGTGCCTGGAAGAAGCCCTACTTAGGCGAGCAGTACTTC	CAWKKPYLGEQYF
TRBV18	NA	TRBJ1-4	many	TGTGCCAGCTCACCCACAGATGCAACTAATGAAAAACTGTTTTTT	CASSPTDATNEKLFF
TRBV5-1	NA	TRBJ2-7	NA	TGCGCCAGCAGCCCCCGGGACAACTCCTACGAGCAGTACTTC	CASSPRDNSYEQYF
TRBV18	TRBD1	TRBJ1-4	few	TGTGCCAGCTCACCGGGACAGGGGGCTGAAAAACTGTTTTTT	CASSPGQGAEKLFF
TRBV4-1	TRBD2	TRBJ2-2	NA	TGCGCCAGCAGCCAGACCCATAGCGGGAGGGCCGTGGAGCTGTTTTTT	CASSQTHSGRAVELFF
TRBV30	NA	TRBJ2-2	NA	TGTGCCTGGAGTGTGGGGGGAGACGCCGGGGAGCTGTTTTTT	CAWSVGGDAGELFF
TRBV7-2	NA	TRBJ1-5	NA	TGTGCCAGCAGCTTAGGTTCAGGGCTGCCTCAGCCCCAGCATTTT	CASSLGSGLPQPQHF
TRBV27	TRBD1	TRBJ2-4	NA	TGTGCCAGCTGGGACAGCTTAGCCAAAAACATTCAGTACTTC	CASWDSLAKNIQYF
TRBV6-4	NA	TRBJ2-3	few	TGTGCCAGCAGTGTAACTACTCGAAACACAGATACGCAGTATTTT	CASSVTTRNTDTQYF
TRBV5-1	NA	TRBJ2-5	few	TGCGCCAGCCGGGACACCGAAGAGACCCAGTACTTC	CASRDTEETQYF
TRBV6-5	NA	TRBJ1-2	NA	TGTGCCAGCAGCTCAAATGGCTACACCTTC	CASSSNGYTF
TRBV28	TRBD1	TRBJ1-1	NA	TGTGCCAGCAGAACAGGGGAACGGGTTAGGACTGAAGCTTTCTTT	CASRTGERVRTEAFF
TRBV11-2	NA	TRBJ1-3	NA	TGTGCCAGCAGCCCCACAGGGATCGACTCTGGAAACACCATATATTTT	CASSPTGIDSGNTIYF
TRBV7-6	TRBD1	TRBJ2-3	NA	TGTGCCAGCAGCTTAGTCCCCCCAGGGGGCGGTATGGATACGCAGTATTTT	CASSLVPPGGGMDTQYF
TRBV19	TRBD2	TRBJ2-5	NA	TGTGCCAGCGCGGGGGAGCCTCAAGAGACCCAGTACTTC	CASAGEPQETQYF
TRBV19	TRBD1	TRBJ2-7	NA	TGTGCCAGCCGCCGGGGGACAGGGGGTTTGTACGAGCAGTACTTC	CASRRGTGGLYEQYF
TRBV6-1	NA	TRBJ2-6	NA	TGTGCCAGCACCAAGTTTGGCTCTGGGGCCAACGTCCTGACTTTC	CASTKFGSGANVLTF
TRBV6-8	NA	TRBJ1-2	NA	TGTGCCACCGGAGGGACTGACAGAGCTAACTATGGCTACACCTTC	CATGGTDRANYGYTF